This T cell receptor (beta chain) was recorded in a study of identical twins. The germline V and J ends were trimmed by 7 bases and 4 bases, with 22 bases remaining between them. The CDR3 totals 15 residues. Germline CDR1 is SQVTM and CDR2 is ANQGSEA. Details on this clonotype: The antigen is undetermined.

Study conclusions and caveats: Cord blood beta clonotypes that were abundant carried fewer insertions, and memory repertoires showed no such trend.

A single record per CDR3 protein comes from TCRdb applying MiXCR to the 5' RACE reads. The sample gives 1.5 million to 2 million distinct CDR3 sequences, 32% of which show up once; under 0.35% is in the top ten. The chain couples TRBV29-1 to TRBJ1-2; D possibly corresponds to TRBD1 (5 bases). The receptor's source is a newborn girl in good health. Sequenced material: cord blood. The CDR3, as DNA: TGCAGCGCTTCACAACCGGGACCACGGGGCTATGGCTACACCTTC. Residues: CSASQPGPRGYGYTF.